One and the same sample provided the 21 T cell receptor beta chains below, sequenced in a study of blood T cell repertoires in COVID-19. Profiling relied on immunoSEQ multiplex PCR, and the TCRdb table lists in-frame clones only, not all of them. This table holds nearly 250,000 clones, roughly 85% found once. The sample consisted of PBMCs or T cells enriched from blood (not recorded which). These receptors all stem from a woman aged 50 to 60 with acute COVID-19.

The rearrangement uses TRBV5-3 and TRBJ2-5; 10 nucleotides match TRBD1. TRBV5-3 is designated an ORF whose function remains uncertain. Trimming took 0 bases from V and 1 from J; bases not matched to a gene: 3. The CDR3 runs to 16 residues. As DNA, the CDR3 is TGTGCCAGAAGCTTGGCGCGGGACAGGGGCCAAGAGACCCAGTACTTC. Translating gives CARSLARDRGQETQYF.

The chain has TRBV3-1 (or the pseudogene TRBV3-2) and TRBJ1-5; TRBD1 matches 7 bases. CDR3 length equals 15 residues. Germline V gives CDR1 LGHDT, CDR2 YNNKEL (reference sequence). After removal of 1 base from V and 4 bases from J, the junction contained 4 bases not matched to a gene. The CDR3 sequence is CASSQGGQQNQPQHF. CDR3 nucleotides: TGTGCCAGCAGCCAAGGGGGACAGCAAAATCAGCCCCAGCATTTT.

The CDR3 bases are TGTGCCAGCAGCCGTGAGGGAGGTGGCACTGAAGCTTTCTTT. It specifies CASSREGGGTEAFF. The chain has TRBV3-1 (or the pseudogene TRBV3-2) and TRBJ1-1; no reliable D call. V shed 4 bases and J shed 4 bases, with 13 bases lying between them. The germline CDR1 and CDR2 sequences are LGHDT and YNNKEL (reference sequence). CDR3 length: 14 amino acids.

The rearrangement links TRBV7-2 to TRBJ1-6, with 7 bases fitting TRBD1. Germline V CDR1 and CDR2: SGHTA, FQGNSA. The CDR3 extends over 17 amino acids. The trim removed 0 bases at V and 6 bases at J, leaving 8 bases unmatched. CDR3 in DNA: TGTGCCAGCAGCTTAGCCACCGGACAGGTGACTAATTCACCCCTCCACTTT. The encoded protein is CASSLATGQVTNSPLHF.

The J gene is TRBJ1-6, the V gene TRBV6-5; 8 positions agree with TRBD1. The junction had 8 bases not matched to a gene; V was cut back by 4 bases and J by 9 bases. Germline CDR1 and CDR2: MNHEY and SVGAGI. This CDR3 has 15 amino acids. CDR3 in amino acids: CASSSGQAVPSPLHF. The DNA for the CDR3 is TGTGCCAGCAGTTCGGGACAGGCGGTCCCTTCACCCCTCCACTTT.

J is TRBJ2-1 and V is TRBV19; no clear D. V was trimmed by 2 bases and J by 6 bases, leaving 5 bases between them. Germline-derived CDR1 and CDR2 are LNHDA and SQIVND (reference sequence). The CDR3 contains 12 residues. The CDR3 spells CASSISLNEQFF. CDR3 sequence (DNA): TGTGCCAGTAGTATATCTCTCAATGAGCAGTTCTTC.

In DNA, the CDR3 is TGTGCCAGCAGCCCAGGGAGTCTGACAGGTTCGATAGCTTTCTTT. Protein: CASSPGSLTGSIAFF. The V and J genes are TRBV9 and TRBJ1-1; D is perhaps TRBD1 (6 bases). The V end was cut by 4 bases, the J end by 10 bases, with 23 bases between. The germline gives CDR1 SGDLS, CDR2 YYNGEE. The CDR3 extends over 15 amino acids.

V and J are TRBV19 and TRBJ1-5, with TRBD1 identical over 8 bases. Germline V gene lookup returns CDR1 LNHDA and CDR2 SQIVND (reference sequence). The CDR3 extends over 16 amino acids. The V gene end was trimmed by 4 bases and the J gene end by 1 base; junction bases not matched to a gene: 6. The DNA of the CDR3 is TGTGCCAGTAGTACCCAGGGGGCAGGGAGCAATCAGCCCCAGCATTTT. This gives the protein CASSTQGAGSNQPQHF.

The chain links TRBV25-1 to TRBJ1-6; 8 positions match TRBD1. J lost 13 bases, V lost 0 bases, and 8 bases had no gene match. Germline values: CDR1 MGHDK, CDR2 SYGVNS. The CDR3 is made up of 15 amino acids. CDR3 protein: CASSEYSGQGGPLHF. CDR3 bases: TGTGCCAGCAGTGAATACAGCGGACAGGGTGGGCCCCTCCACTTT.

In its sample, this clone was seen once. The chain combines TRBV27 with TRBJ1-5; 12 nucleotides align to TRBD1. J lost 2 bases, V lost 5 bases, and 16 bases had no gene match. The CDR3 sequence is 20 residues long. Germline lookup yields CDR1 MNHEY and CDR2 SMNVEV (reference sequence). CDR3 residues: CASSLRDRGPSEGGNQPQHF. CDR3 DNA sequence: TGTGCCAGCAGTCTCCGGGACAGGGGGCCTTCGGAGGGTGGCAATCAGCCCCAGCATTTT.

The gene calls are TRBV18 and TRBJ1-5; maybe TRBD1 (6 bases). The V end was cut by 3 bases, the J end by 2 bases, with 11 bases between. The CDR3 runs to 15 residues. Germline CDR1 and CDR2: KGHSH and LQKENI. The CDR3 loop is CASSPEGVGNQPQHF. CDR3 in DNA: TGTGCCAGCTCACCTGAGGGGGTTGGCAATCAGCCCCAGCATTTT.

The J gene is TRBJ2-5, the V gene TRBV7-2; 13 nucleotides match TRBD2. The CDR3 has 19 residues. Germline V gene data show CDR1 as SGHTA and CDR2 as FQGNSA. V lost 1 base and J lost 4; bases outside the gene matches: 12. For the CDR3, the DNA is TGTGCCAGCAGCTTAGAAGCACTAGCGGGGGGGCCAAGGCGAGAGACCCAGTACTTC. This encodes CASSLEALAGGPRRETQYF.

V usage is TRBV19 and J usage is TRBJ2-2, with 9 bases fitting TRBD1. The CDR3 has 15 residues. V shed 5 bases and J 6 bases; nucleotides not matched to a gene: 7. Germline lookup yields CDR1 LNHDA and CDR2 SQIVND (reference sequence). The CDR3 nucleotides are TGTGCCAGTAGTGCTGGACAGGGGTGGGCCGGGGAGCTGTTTTTT. It translates to CASSAGQGWAGELFF.

V is TRBV3-1 (or the pseudogene TRBV3-2) and J is TRBJ1-2; no firm D call. The length of the CDR3 is 13 residues. With 0 bases removed from V and 7 bases from J, the gap between germline ends came to 9 bases. Germline CDR1 is LGHDT and CDR2 is YNNKEL (reference sequence). Here the CDR3 DNA reads TGTGCCAGCAGCCAAGAGAGGGTTGCTGGCTACACCTTC. It specifies CASSQERVAGYTF.

DNA of the CDR3: TGTGCCAGCAGCCAAGTCGGGTCAGGGGAAGCTTTCTTT. It translates to CASSQVGSGEAFF. The chain has TRBV7-6 and TRBJ1-1, with TRBD1 as a possible D gene (5 bases). The CDR3 consists of 13 residues. The V gene's germline CDR1 is SGHVS and CDR2 FNYEAQ. The V gene lost 5 bases and the J gene lost 8 bases, with 15 bases spanning the gap.

This CDR3 reads CASSLHGQGSTDTQYF. Written as DNA, the CDR3 is TGTGCCAGCAGCTTACACGGACAGGGGAGCACAGATACGCAGTATTTT. V gene TRBV7-3 combines with J gene TRBJ2-3, with 9 bases aligning to TRBD1. The CDR3 totals 16 residues. V lost 2 bases and J lost 0; bases outside the gene matches: 3. From germline, CDR1 is SGHTA and CDR2 FQGTGA.

The genes are TRBV9 and TRBJ1-2, with a weak D call TRBD1 (5 bases). The CDR3 has 14 residues. V dropped 6 bases and J dropped 1 base, with 13 bases sitting between them. Germline lookup yields CDR1 SGDLS and CDR2 YYNGEE. Here the CDR3 reads CASTPGGFNYGYTF. For the CDR3, the DNA is TGTGCCAGCACCCCGGGGGGGTTTAACTATGGCTACACCTTC.

The gene calls are TRBV9 and TRBJ2-5, with TRBD2 identical over 13 bases. CDR1 SGDLS and CDR2 YYNGEE come from the germline V gene. Trimming took 4 bases from V and 2 from J; bases not matched to a gene: 2. The CDR3 runs to 15 residues. The CDR3 DNA sequence: TGTGCCAGCAGCTCGGGACTAGCGGGGCAAGAGACCCAGTACTTC. It is translated as CASSSGLAGQETQYF.

The chain is built from TRBV3-1 (or the pseudogene TRBV3-2) and TRBJ2-7, with TRBD2 matching 8 bases. The CDR3 covers 15 residues. Germline CDR1 is LGHDT and CDR2 is YNNKEL (reference sequence). The trim removed 4 bases at V and 3 bases at J, leaving 8 bases unmatched. The CDR3, as DNA: TGTGCCAGCAGCCCCTGGGGCGGGGGGAACTACGAGCAGTACTTC. This codes for CASSPWGGGNYEQYF.

V is TRBV10-1 and J is TRBJ1-6; 9 nucleotides line up with TRBD1. Germline V lookup: CDR1 WNHNN, CDR2 SYGVQD (reference sequence). Germline trimming cut 5 bases from V and 10 bases from J; bases unmatched to any gene: 9. The CDR3 is made up of 15 amino acids. The CDR3 region is CASSPDRGHWSPLHF. The CDR3, as DNA: TGCGCCAGCAGTCCGGACAGGGGCCATTGGTCACCCCTCCACTTT.

The DNA for the CDR3 is TGTGCCAGCAGTTTATCAGTAGTGGACAGCCGGTATAATTCACCCCTCCACTTT. It is translated as CASSLSVVDSRYNSPLHF. The rearrangement uses TRBV28 and TRBJ1-6; the D gene is possibly TRBD1 (6 bases). From germline, CDR1 is MDHEN and CDR2 SYDVKM. This CDR3 spans 18 amino acids. Trimming stripped 1 base from V and 4 bases from J, with 17 bases between.